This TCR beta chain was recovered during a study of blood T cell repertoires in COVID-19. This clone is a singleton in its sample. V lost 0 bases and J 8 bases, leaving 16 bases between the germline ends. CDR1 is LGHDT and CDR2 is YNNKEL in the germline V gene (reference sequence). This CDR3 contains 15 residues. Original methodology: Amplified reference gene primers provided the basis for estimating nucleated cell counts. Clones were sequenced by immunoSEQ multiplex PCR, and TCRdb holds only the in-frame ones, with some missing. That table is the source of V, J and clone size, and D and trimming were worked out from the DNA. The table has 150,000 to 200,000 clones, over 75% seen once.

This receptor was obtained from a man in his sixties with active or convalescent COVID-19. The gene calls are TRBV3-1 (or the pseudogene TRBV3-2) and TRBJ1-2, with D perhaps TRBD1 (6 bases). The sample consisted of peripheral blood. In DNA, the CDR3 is TGTGCCAGCAGCCAAGATACCAGGGGCTTACGCGGCTACACCTTC. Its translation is CASSQDTRGLRGYTF.